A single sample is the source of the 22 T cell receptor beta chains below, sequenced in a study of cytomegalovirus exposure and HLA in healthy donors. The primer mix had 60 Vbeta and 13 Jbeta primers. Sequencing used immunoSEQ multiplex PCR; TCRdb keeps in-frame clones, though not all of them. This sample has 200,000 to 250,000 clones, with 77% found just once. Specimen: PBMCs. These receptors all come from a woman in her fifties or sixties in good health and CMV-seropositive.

CDR3 amino acids: CASSPLAGGGEQYF. Written as DNA, the CDR3 is TGCGCCAGCAGCCCACTAGCGGGAGGCGGCGAGCAGTACTTC. The chain links TRBV5-1 to TRBJ2-7; the match to TRBD2 covers 12 bases. This CDR3 spans 14 amino acids. After removal of 4 bases from V and 6 bases from J, the junction contained 5 bases not matched to a gene. CDR1 SGHRS and CDR2 YFSETQ come from the germline V gene.

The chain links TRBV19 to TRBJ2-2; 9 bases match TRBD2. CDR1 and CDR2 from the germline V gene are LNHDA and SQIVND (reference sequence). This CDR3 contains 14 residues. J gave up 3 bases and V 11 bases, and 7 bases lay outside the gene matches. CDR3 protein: CAGSSGMDTGELFF. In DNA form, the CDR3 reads TGTGCCGGCTCTAGCGGGATGGACACCGGGGAGCTGTTTTTT. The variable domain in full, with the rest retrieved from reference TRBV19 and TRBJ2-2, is DGGITQSPKYLFRKEGQNVTLSCEQNLNHDAMYWYRQDPGQGLRLIYYSQIVNDFQKGDIAEGYSVSREKKESFPLTVTSAQKNPTAFYLCAGSSGMDTGELFFGEGSRLTVL.

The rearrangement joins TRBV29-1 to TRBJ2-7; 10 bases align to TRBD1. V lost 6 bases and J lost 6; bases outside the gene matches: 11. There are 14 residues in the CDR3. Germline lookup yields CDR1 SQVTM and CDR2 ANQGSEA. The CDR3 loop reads CSVATGGASGEQYF. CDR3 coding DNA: TGCAGCGTGGCGACAGGGGGCGCATCGGGCGAGCAGTACTTC.

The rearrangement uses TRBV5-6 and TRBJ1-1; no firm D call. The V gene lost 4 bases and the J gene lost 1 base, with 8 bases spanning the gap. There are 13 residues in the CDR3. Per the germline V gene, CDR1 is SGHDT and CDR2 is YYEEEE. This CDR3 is CASSREWNTEAFF. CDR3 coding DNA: TGTGCCAGCAGCAGGGAGTGGAACACTGAAGCTTTCTTT. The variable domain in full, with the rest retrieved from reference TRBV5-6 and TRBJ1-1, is DAGVTQSPTHLIKTRGQQVTLRCSPKSGHDTVSWYQQALGQGPQFIFQYYEEEERQRGNFPDRFSGHQFPNYSSELNVNALLLGDSALYLCASSREWNTEAFFGQGTRLTVV.

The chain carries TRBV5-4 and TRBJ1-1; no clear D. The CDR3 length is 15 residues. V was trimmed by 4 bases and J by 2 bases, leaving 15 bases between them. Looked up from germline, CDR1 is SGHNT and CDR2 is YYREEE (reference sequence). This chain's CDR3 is CASSRGEGYNTEAFF. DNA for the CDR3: TGTGCCAGCAGCCGTGGTGAGGGATATAACACTGAAGCTTTCTTT.

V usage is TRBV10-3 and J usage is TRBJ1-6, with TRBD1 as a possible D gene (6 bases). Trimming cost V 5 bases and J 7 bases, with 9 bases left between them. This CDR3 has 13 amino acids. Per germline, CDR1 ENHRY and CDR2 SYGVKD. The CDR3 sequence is CAISIDRNSPLHF. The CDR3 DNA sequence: TGTGCCATCAGTATTGACAGGAATTCACCCCTCCACTTT.

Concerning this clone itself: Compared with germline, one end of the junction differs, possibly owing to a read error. CDR3 sequence: CASKASGGGNGQFF. CDR3 bases: TGTGCCAGTAAGGCGAGCGGGGGAGGGAATGGGCAGTTCTTC. V usage is TRBV19 and J usage is TRBJ2-1; TRBD2 aligns across 8 bases. CDR3 size: 14 residues. Per germline, CDR1 LNHDA and CDR2 SQIVND (reference sequence).

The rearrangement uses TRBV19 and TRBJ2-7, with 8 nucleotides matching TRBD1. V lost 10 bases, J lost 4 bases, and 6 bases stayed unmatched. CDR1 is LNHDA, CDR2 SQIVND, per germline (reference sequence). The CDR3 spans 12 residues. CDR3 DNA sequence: TGTGCCACAGGACAGGGAATTTACGAGCAGTACTTC. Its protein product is CATGQGIYEQYF.

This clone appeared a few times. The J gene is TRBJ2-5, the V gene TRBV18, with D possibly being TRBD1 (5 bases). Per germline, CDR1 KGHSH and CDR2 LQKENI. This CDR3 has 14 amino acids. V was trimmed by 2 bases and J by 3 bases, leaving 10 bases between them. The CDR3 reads CASSPYTGEETQYF. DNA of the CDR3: TGTGCCAGCTCACCATACACAGGCGAAGAGACCCAGTACTTC.

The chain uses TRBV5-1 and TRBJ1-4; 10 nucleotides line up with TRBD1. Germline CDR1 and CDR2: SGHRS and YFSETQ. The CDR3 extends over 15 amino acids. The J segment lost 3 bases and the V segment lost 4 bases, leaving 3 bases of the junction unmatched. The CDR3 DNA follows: TGCGCCAGCAGCAGACAGGGGGCGGCTAATGAAAAACTGTTTTTT. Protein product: CASSRQGAANEKLFF.

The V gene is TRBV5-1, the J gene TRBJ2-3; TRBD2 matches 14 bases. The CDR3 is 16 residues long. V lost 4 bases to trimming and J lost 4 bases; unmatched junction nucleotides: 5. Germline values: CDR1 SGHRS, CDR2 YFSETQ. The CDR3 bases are TGCGCCAGCAGCGGGGGACTAGCGGGGGTCGCAGATACGCAGTATTTT. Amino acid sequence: CASSGGLAGVADTQYF.

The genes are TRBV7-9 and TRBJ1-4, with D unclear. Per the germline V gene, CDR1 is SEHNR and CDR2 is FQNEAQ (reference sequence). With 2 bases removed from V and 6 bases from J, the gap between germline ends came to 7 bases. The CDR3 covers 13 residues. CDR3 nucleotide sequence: TGTGCCAGCAGCTTAACATCCTATGAAAAACTGTTTTTT. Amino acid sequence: CASSLTSYEKLFF.

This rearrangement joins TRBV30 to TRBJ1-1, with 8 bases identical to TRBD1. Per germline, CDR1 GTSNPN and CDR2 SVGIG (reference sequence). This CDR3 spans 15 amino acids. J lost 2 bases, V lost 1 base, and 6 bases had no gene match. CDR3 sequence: CAWSAGGAANTEAFF. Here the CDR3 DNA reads TGTGCCTGGAGTGCAGGGGGCGCCGCAAACACTGAAGCTTTCTTT.

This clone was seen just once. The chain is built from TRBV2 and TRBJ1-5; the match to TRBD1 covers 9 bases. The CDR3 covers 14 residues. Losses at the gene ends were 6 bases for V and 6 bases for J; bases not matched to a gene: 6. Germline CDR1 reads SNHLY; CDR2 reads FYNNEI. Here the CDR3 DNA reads TGTGCCAGCAGCCCGGGACAGGGCTTTCAGCCCCAGCATTTT. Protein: CASSPGQGFQPQHF. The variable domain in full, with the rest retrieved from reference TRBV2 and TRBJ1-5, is EPEVTQTPSHQVTQMGQEVILRCVPISNHLYFYWYRQILGQKVEFLVSFYNNEISEKSEIFDDQFSVERPDGSNFTLKIRSTKLEDSAMYFCASSPGQGFQPQHFGDGTRLSIL.

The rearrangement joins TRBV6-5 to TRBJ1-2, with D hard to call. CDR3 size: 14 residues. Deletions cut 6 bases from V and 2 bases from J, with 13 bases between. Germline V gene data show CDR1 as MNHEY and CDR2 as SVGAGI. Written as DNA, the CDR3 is TGTGCCAGCAGGACCGGGAGCCGGAACTATGGCTACACCTTC. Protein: CASRTGSRNYGYTF.

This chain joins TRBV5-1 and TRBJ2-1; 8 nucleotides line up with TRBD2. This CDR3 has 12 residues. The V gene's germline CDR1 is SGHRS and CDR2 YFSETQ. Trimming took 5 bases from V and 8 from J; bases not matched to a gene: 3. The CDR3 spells CASRSGSDEQFF. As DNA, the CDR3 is TGCGCCAGCAGGAGCGGGAGCGATGAGCAGTTCTTC.

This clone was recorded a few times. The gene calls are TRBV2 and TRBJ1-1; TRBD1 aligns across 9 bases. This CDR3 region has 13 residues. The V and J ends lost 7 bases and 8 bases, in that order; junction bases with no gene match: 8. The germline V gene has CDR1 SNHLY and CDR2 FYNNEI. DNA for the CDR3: TGTGCCAGCACCTTAATAGGACAGGGGGAAGCTTTCTTT. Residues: CASTLIGQGEAFF.

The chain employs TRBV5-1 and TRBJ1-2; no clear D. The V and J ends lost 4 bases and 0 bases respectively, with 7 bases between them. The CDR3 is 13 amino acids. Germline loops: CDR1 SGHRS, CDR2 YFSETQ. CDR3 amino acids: CASSPVTNYGYTF. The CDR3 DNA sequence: TGCGCCAGCAGCCCGGTTACTAACTATGGCTACACCTTC.

The CDR3 reads CATLTLPGQSNYGYTF. The CDR3, as DNA: TGTGCCACCCTCACCCTCCCGGGACAGAGTAACTATGGCTACACCTTC. The chain is built from TRBV19 and TRBJ1-2; 7 positions match TRBD1. The V and J ends lost 10 bases and 1 base, in that order; junction bases with no gene match: 15. Looked up from germline, CDR1 is LNHDA and CDR2 is SQIVND (reference sequence). This CDR3 is 16 amino acids long.

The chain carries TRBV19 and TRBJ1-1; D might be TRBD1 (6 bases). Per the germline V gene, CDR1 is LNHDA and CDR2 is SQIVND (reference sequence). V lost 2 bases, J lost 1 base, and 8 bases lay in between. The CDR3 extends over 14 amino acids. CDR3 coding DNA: TGTGCCAGTAGTATAACAGGGACGAACACTGAAGCTTTCTTT. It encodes CASSITGTNTEAFF.

The CDR3 DNA follows: TGTGCCATCAGCCAGAGGGACTTACAAGAGACCCAGTACTTC. This codes for CAISQRDLQETQYF. This sequence joins TRBV10-3 and TRBJ2-5; possible D gene TRBD2, 6 bases. The V and J ends lost 6 bases and 2 bases respectively, with 13 bases between them. Germline assignment: CDR1 ENHRY and CDR2 SYGVKD. The CDR3 length is 14 residues.

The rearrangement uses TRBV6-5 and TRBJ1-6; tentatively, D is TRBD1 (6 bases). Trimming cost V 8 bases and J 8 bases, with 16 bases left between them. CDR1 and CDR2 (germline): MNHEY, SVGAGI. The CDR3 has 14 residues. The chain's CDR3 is CASGYRVEYSPLHF. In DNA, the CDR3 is TGTGCCAGCGGCTACAGGGTAGAGTATTCACCCCTCCACTTT.